These T cell receptor beta chains were read from a single sample in a study of cytomegalovirus exposure and HLA in healthy donors. Assay: immunoSEQ multiplex PCR; the TCRdb copy retains only in-frame clones and omits some. This sample yields about 190,000 clones, of which 84% are seen a single time; around 2.8% belongs to the top ten. The source material was PBMCs. These receptors originate from a woman younger than 30 in good health and CMV-seropositive. Each CDR3 is given with its conserved first and last residue. D genes are given only for firm matches. Expanded clones get a size class; other rows say once, few or many, or leave the size out.

D gene	V gene	clone size	J gene	CDR3 protein	CDR3 DNA
-	TRBV27	-	TRBJ2-4	CASSLDRLRSIQYF	TGTGCCAGCAGTTTAGACAGACTGAGGAGCATTCAGTACTTC
-	TRBV7-9	-	TRBJ1-1	CASTQYVNTEAFF	TGTGCCAGCACCCAGTACGTGAACACTGAAGCTTTCTTT
-	TRBV9	-	TRBJ1-1	CASSVEAGLNTEAFF	TGTGCCAGCAGCGTAGAGGCAGGGCTAAACACTGAAGCTTTCTTT
TRBD1	TRBV4-3	few	TRBJ1-5	CASSRDRGYQPQHF	TGCGCCAGCAGCCGGGACAGGGGGTATCAGCCCCAGCATTTT
-	TRBV9	once	TRBJ2-7	CASSVESFSYEQYF	TGTGCCAGCAGCGTAGAATCTTTCTCCTACGAGCAGTACTTC
-	TRBV11-2	-	TRBJ2-7	CASTVSPGLSYEQYF	TGTGCCAGCACCGTCTCCCCGGGACTCTCCTACGAGCAGTACTTC
-	TRBV7-9	-	TRBJ2-1	CASSFWGSLNYNEQFF	TGTGCCAGCAGCTTTTGGGGCAGCCTAAACTACAATGAGCAGTTCTTC
-	TRBV7-9	-	TRBJ2-3	CASSRAGYTQYF	TGTGCCAGCAGCCGCGCGGGGTATACGCAGTATTTT
-	TRBV6-1	-	TRBJ2-3	CASTGARTDTQYF	TGTGCCAGCACGGGAGCCCGCACAGATACGCAGTATTTT
TRBD2	TRBV6-4	-	TRBJ2-1	CASSELAGVEQFF	TGTGCCAGCAGTGAACTAGCGGGGGTTGAGCAGTTCTTC
-	TRBV20-1	-	TRBJ1-2	CSVGRSYGYTF	TGCAGTGTGGGCAGAAGTTATGGCTACACCTTC
-	TRBV6-1	-	TRBJ1-1	CASRSNRGERAFF	TGTGCCAGCAGATCGAATCGGGGGGAACGGGCTTTCTTT
-	TRBV2	once	TRBJ1-1	CASTQDREAFF	TGTGCCAGCACTCAGGACAGAGAAGCTTTCTTT
-	TRBV11-2	once	TRBJ1-1	CASSLDRSGRAFF	TGTGCCAGCAGCTTAGATCGAAGTGGGAGAGCTTTCTTT
-	TRBV6-1	-	TRBJ1-1	CASRGRRAEAFF	TGTGCCAGCAGGGGGCGAAGGGCTGAAGCTTTCTTT
-	TRBV7-3	once	TRBJ2-3	CASSLLAGTDTQYF	TGTGCCAGCAGCTTACTGGCGGGGACAGATACGCAGTATTTT
TRBD2	TRBV7-2	-	TRBJ2-7	CASSPGLAASYEQYF	TGTGCCAGCAGCCCAGGACTAGCGGCCTCCTACGAGCAGTACTTC
-	TRBV18	few	TRBJ2-7	CASSRPGAAEQYF	TGTGCCAGCTCACGTCCAGGGGCGGCCGAGCAGTACTTC
-	TRBV15	once	TRBJ2-3	CATSRDLTSTDTQYF	TGTGCCACCAGCAGAGATCTTACTAGCACAGATACGCAGTATTTT
TRBD1	TRBV18	once	TRBJ2-7	CASSPLGQGEMWQYF	TGTGCCAGCTCACCGCTGGGACAGGGGGAAATGTGGCAGTACTTC
-	TRBV4-1	-	TRBJ1-2	CASSQDPGGDFYGYTF	TGCGCCAGCAGCCAAGATCCCGGGGGGGATTTCTATGGCTACACCTTC
TRBD2	TRBV2	-	TRBJ2-1	CASIGGSGAYNEQFF	TGTGCCAGCATTGGGGGTAGCGGGGCTTACAATGAGCAGTTCTTC
-	TRBV5-1	-	TRBJ1-1	CASSISSGAVTEAFF	TGCGCCAGCAGCATTAGTTCAGGGGCGGTCACTGAAGCTTTCTTT
-	TRBV7-8	few	TRBJ1-6	CASSLGQNNSPLHF	TGTGCCAGCAGCTTGGGGCAGAATAATTCACCCCTCCACTTT
-	TRBV10-3	-	TRBJ1-2	CAISEAVSANYGYTF	TGTGCCATCAGTGAAGCGGTCTCAGCTAACTATGGCTACACCTTC
-	TRBV9	-	TRBJ2-5	CASSVSDRFVETQYF	TGTGCCAGCAGCGTTTCCGACAGGTTTGTTGAGACCCAGTACTTC
-	TRBV1	-	TRBJ2-1	CTSSQDPWESSYNEQFF	TGCACCAGCAGCCAAGATCCATGGGAGAGCTCCTACAATGAGCAGTTCTTC
TRBD1	TRBV4-3	-	TRBJ1-2	CASSQIGTGEGYGYTF	TGCGCCAGCAGCCAAATTGGGACAGGGGAAGGTTATGGCTACACCTTC
-	TRBV5-1	-	TRBJ2-5	CASSPGLQETQYF	TGCGCCAGCAGCCCCGGACTTCAAGAGACCCAGTACTTC
-	TRBV12-5	-	TRBJ2-2	CASGIQVTGELFF	TGTGCTAGTGGTATCCAGGTGACCGGGGAGCTGTTTTTT
-	TRBV5-6	-	TRBJ2-7	CASSPGEASYEQYF	TGTGCCAGCAGCCCGGGTGAAGCGTCCTACGAGCAGTACTTC
TRBD1	TRBV7-2	-	TRBJ2-7	CASSVRDSYEQYF	TGTGCCAGCAGCGTCCGGGACAGCTACGAGCAGTACTTC
TRBD1	TRBV6-6	-	TRBJ1-1	CASRMTGMDTEAFF	TGTGCCAGCAGAATGACAGGGATGGACACTGAAGCTTTCTTT
-	TRBV4-2	-	TRBJ1-6	CASSQEWRVNSPLHF	TGTGCCAGCAGCCAAGAATGGCGGGTTAATTCACCCCTCCACTTT
-	TRBV15	-	TRBJ2-3	CATSRERALTDTQYF	TGTGCCACCAGCAGAGAGCGGGCCCTTACAGATACGCAGTATTTT
TRBD1	TRBV5-6	few	TRBJ1-4	CASSFRQGKNEKLFF	TGTGCCAGCAGCTTCCGACAGGGGAAGAATGAAAAACTGTTTTTT
-	TRBV6-1	-	TRBJ1-2	CASSENPRGFDGYTF	TGTGCCAGCAGTGAAAACCCCAGGGGTTTTGACGGCTACACCTTC
-	TRBV19	few	TRBJ1-6	CASSIGQRSSPLHF	TGTGCCAGTAGTATAGGACAGAGGAGCTCACCCCTCCACTTT
-	TRBV14	-	TRBJ2-2	CASSQDVRGNTGELFF	TGTGCCAGCAGCCAGGACGTTCGGGGGAACACCGGGGAGCTGTTTTTT
TRBD2	TRBV28	-	TRBJ2-1	CASSLGSGGRNEQFF	TGTGCCAGCAGTTTAGGTAGCGGGGGTCGGAATGAGCAGTTCTTC
-	TRBV11-2	-	TRBJ2-1	CASSDRAQRVF	TGTGCCAGCAGCGACCGGGCCCAGAGGGTCTTC
TRBD1	TRBV2	-	TRBJ1-2	CASSEYRTGGYGYTF	TGTGCCAGCAGTGAATATAGGACAGGGGGATATGGCTACACCTTC
-	TRBV27	few	TRBJ1-2	CASRGGGGYTF	TGTGCCAGCAGGGGTGGAGGCGGCTACACCTTC
TRBD1	TRBV9	-	TRBJ2-7	CASSVGQGNYEQYF	TGTGCCAGCAGCGTAGGACAGGGGAACTACGAGCAGTACTTC
-	TRBV7-9	-	TRBJ1-1	CASSNREENTEAFF	TGTGCCAGCAGTAACAGGGAAGAGAACACTGAAGCTTTCTTT
-	TRBV5-4	-	TRBJ1-2	CASSSLNREYLGGYTF	TGTGCCAGCAGCTCGCTCAACAGGGAATATCTCGGGGGCTACACCTTC
-	TRBV28	-	TRBJ2-7	CASSSLSSVFPYEQYF	TGTGCCAGCAGTTCGCTCTCATCGGTCTTTCCCTACGAGCAGTACTTC
-	TRBV20-1	-	TRBJ2-1	CSASFINEQFF	TGCAGTGCTAGTTTTATCAATGAGCAGTTCTTC
-	TRBV4-2	-	TRBJ1-2	CASSQGTESEGYTF	TGTGCCAGCAGCCAAGGGACAGAGTCTGAAGGCTACACCTTC
-	TRBV5-6	-	TRBJ2-3	CASSFFGGGTDTQYF	TGTGCCAGCAGCTTTTTCGGCGGGGGCACAGATACGCAGTATTTT
-	TRBV5-1	-	TRBJ1-6	CASSLTGDGSPLHF	TGCGCCAGCAGCTTGACGGGGGATGGTTCACCCCTCCACTTT
-	TRBV7-2	once	TRBJ1-2	CASSLAAQAGLGYTF	TGTGCCAGCAGCTTGGCAGCCCAGGCGGGGCTTGGCTACACCTTC
-	TRBV6-1	-	TRBJ2-3	CASRLRGTDTQYF	TGTGCCAGCAGGTTGCGGGGCACAGATACGCAGTATTTT
-	TRBV19	few	TRBJ1-2	CASSNPDWQVRGYTF	TGTGCCAGTAGTAACCCTGATTGGCAGGTGCGCGGCTACACCTTC
-	TRBV2	many	TRBJ1-2	CASSAGGSRNYGYTF	TGTGCCAGCAGTGCGGGAGGGAGTCGAAACTATGGCTACACCTTC
TRBD1	TRBV6-1	-	TRBJ1-3	CASDDRGSGNTIYF	TGTGCCAGCGATGACAGGGGGTCTGGAAACACCATATATTTT
-	TRBV5-1	once	TRBJ2-3	CASSLGSPRAADTQYF	TGCGCCAGCAGTCTTGGGAGCCCACGAGCAGCAGATACGCAGTATTTT
TRBD1	TRBV13	-	TRBJ2-3	CASSFLLDRNDPTDTQYF	TGTGCCAGCAGCTTCCTCCTGGACAGGAACGACCCCACAGATACGCAGTATTTT
-	TRBV7-9	few	TRBJ2-3	CASSFSGHTDTQYF	TGTGCCAGCAGCTTTAGCGGACACACAGATACGCAGTATTTT